This note documents a single TCR beta chain sequence. Each participant's cohort was designated according to participant-reported clinical history. Germline CDR1 MNHEY, CDR2 SMNVEV (reference sequence). The CDR3 totals 15 residues. J was trimmed by 5 bases and V by 9 bases; bases with no gene match: 10. This record comes from a study of blood T cell repertoires in COVID-19. Study-level background: Sites in the United States, Italy and Spain provided acute and convalescent COVID-19 samples.

In the authors' workflow: Amplification of reference gene primers provided the estimated nucleated cell counts. Clones were read by immunoSEQ multiplex PCR, and TCRdb kept only the in-frame ones, dropping some. That table furnishes V, J and clone size, whereas the DNA furnished D and trimming. The table records more than 150,000 clones, about 78% of them present only once. The chain has TRBV27 and TRBJ2-1; 10 bases agree with TRBD2. This sequence was found in a woman in her fifties or sixties who had recovered from COVID-19. What was sequenced was PBMCs or T cells enriched from blood (not recorded which). In nucleotides, the CDR3 is TGTGCCAGACGAACCGGGACTAGCGACAACAATGAGCAGTTCTTC. Its protein product is CARRTGTSDNNEQFF.